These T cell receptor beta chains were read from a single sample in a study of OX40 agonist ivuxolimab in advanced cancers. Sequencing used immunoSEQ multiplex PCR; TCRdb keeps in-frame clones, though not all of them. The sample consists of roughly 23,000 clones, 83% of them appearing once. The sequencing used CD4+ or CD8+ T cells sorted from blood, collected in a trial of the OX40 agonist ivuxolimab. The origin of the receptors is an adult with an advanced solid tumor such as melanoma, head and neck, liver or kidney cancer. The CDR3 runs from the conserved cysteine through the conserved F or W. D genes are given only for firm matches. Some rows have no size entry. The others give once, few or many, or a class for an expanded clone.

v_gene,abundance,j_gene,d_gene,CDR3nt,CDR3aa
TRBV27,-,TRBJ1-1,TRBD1,TGTGCCAGCAGTCCCGACAGGGGCAAAGCTTTCTTT,CASSPDRGKAFF
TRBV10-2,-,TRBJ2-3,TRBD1,TGCGCCAGCAGAGTGACAGGGGTCACAGATACGCAGTATTTT,CASRVTGVTDTQYF
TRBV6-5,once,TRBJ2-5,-,TGTGCCAGCAGTTACAGCAGGCTACAAGAGACCCAGTACTTC,CASSYSRLQETQYF
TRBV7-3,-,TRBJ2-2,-,TGTGCCAGCAGCTTGGGTTTGAGGGTCCAGGACACCGGGGAGCTGTTTTTT,CASSLGLRVQDTGELFF
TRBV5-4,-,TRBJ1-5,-,TGTGCCAGCAGCTTGCCCGAGCAGCCCCAGCATTTT,CASSLPEQPQHF
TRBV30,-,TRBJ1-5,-,TGTGCCTGGAGGGGGGGAGGACCCCAGCATTTT,CAWRGGGPQHF
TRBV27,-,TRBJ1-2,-,TGTGCCAGCAGTTTATACCCCGTGGGGGGTAACTATGGCTACACCTTC,CASSLYPVGGNYGYTF
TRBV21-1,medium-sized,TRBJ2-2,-,TGTGCCAGCAGCAACCTGGGGACTAGCGGGAGATCTGGGGACACCGGGGAGCTGTTTTTT,CASSNLGTSGRSGDTGELFF
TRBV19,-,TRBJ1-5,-,TGTGCCAGTTCGAAGGAATATAGCAATCAGCCCCAGCATTTT,CASSKEYSNQPQHF
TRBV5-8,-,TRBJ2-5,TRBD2,TGTGCCAGCAGCACCAGCGGGGGGGCCCAAGAGACCCAGTACTTC,CASSTSGGAQETQYF